A selection of T cell receptor beta chains follows, all from one sample in a study of identical twins. TCRdb itself ran the 5' RACE reads through MiXCR, one entry per CDR3 protein. The table records hundreds of thousands of distinct CDR3 sequences, more than 6.5% of them present only once. A further study also used this sample, focusing on yellow fever vaccine responses in identical twins.

Sequencing was done on a sample of memory (CD45RO+) T cells sorted from blood. Receptors were obtained from a woman under 30 in good health. The CDR3 runs from the conserved cysteine through the conserved F or W. D genes are given only for firm matches. Where a row states a size, it is once, few, many or the class of an expanded clone; other rows omit it.

clone_size	v_call	d_call	j_call	cdr3_aa	cdr3_nt
NA	TRBV6-6	NA	TRBJ2-5	CASREGGEETQYF	TGTGCCAGCAGAGAGGGCGGGGAAGAGACCCAGTACTTC
many	TRBV7-3	NA	TRBJ1-1	CASSLGGALNTEAFF	TGTGCCAGCAGCTTAGGGGGGGCCTTGAACACTGAAGCTTTCTTT
many	TRBV12-3/TRBV12-4	NA	TRBJ1-1	CASSFRGANTEAFF	TGTGCCAGCAGTTTCCGGGGAGCGAACACTGAAGCTTTCTTT
NA	TRBV4-1	TRBD2	TRBJ2-5	CASSFSGTSGSETQYF	TGCGCCAGCAGCTTTTCCGGGACTAGCGGGAGTGAGACCCAGTACTTC
few	TRBV6-2/TRBV6-3	TRBD2	TRBJ2-3	CASVSSGATGTQYF	TGTGCCTCTGTGTCTAGCGGGGCGACCGGTACGCAGTATTTT
many	TRBV3-1	NA	TRBJ2-5	CASSLSQIGETQYF	TGTGCCAGCAGCCTTTCGCAAATTGGGGAGACCCAGTACTTC
NA	TRBV3-1	TRBD2	TRBJ2-2	CASSQGASGTTGELFF	TGTGCCAGCAGCCAAGGGGCTAGCGGGACGACCGGGGAGCTGTTTTTT
NA	TRBV5-6	NA	TRBJ2-7	CASSLAGGGAMGEQYF	TGTGCCAGCAGCTTGGCCGGAGGGGGCGCAATGGGCGAGCAGTACTTC
NA	TRBV2	NA	TRBJ1-4	CASKIGPTNEKLFF	TGTGCCAGCAAAATAGGTCCAACTAATGAAAAACTGTTTTTT
NA	TRBV11-2	NA	TRBJ2-3	CASSLAREDTQYF	TGTGCCAGCAGCTTAGCCCGGGAAGATACGCAGTATTTT
many	TRBV7-2	NA	TRBJ2-1	CASSSRSYNEQFF	TGTGCCAGCAGCTCCCGATCCTACAATGAGCAGTTCTTC
many	TRBV20-1	NA	TRBJ2-1	CSASSALGNEQFF	TGCAGTGCTAGTAGCGCCTTAGGGAATGAGCAGTTCTTC
many	TRBV28	TRBD2	TRBJ2-3	CASSPLAGATDTQYF	TGTGCCAGCAGTCCCTTAGCGGGGGCCACAGATACGCAGTATTTT
many	TRBV12-3/TRBV12-4	TRBD2	TRBJ2-1	CASTPSGGLNEQFF	TGTGCCAGCACCCCTAGCGGCGGTCTCAATGAGCAGTTCTTC
many	TRBV27	TRBD2	TRBJ2-2	CASRGLAGMTGELFF	TGTGCCAGCCGCGGACTAGCGGGGATGACCGGGGAGCTGTTTTTT
NA	TRBV5-1	TRBD2	TRBJ2-3	CASSSSGRLDTQYF	TGCGCCAGCAGCTCAAGCGGGAGACTAGATACGCAGTATTTT
few	TRBV6-1	NA	TRBJ2-5	CASSKPGQQETQYF	TGTGCCAGCAGTAAACCGGGACAACAAGAGACCCAGTACTTC
NA	TRBV5-8	NA	TRBJ1-5	CASSLYRGGGDQPQHF	TGTGCCAGCAGCTTGTATAGGGGAGGAGGTGATCAGCCCCAGCATTTT
many	TRBV11-1	NA	TRBJ2-3	CASSPLDRLPDTQYF	TGTGCCAGCAGCCCGCTGGATCGACTGCCAGATACGCAGTATTTT
few	TRBV19	NA	TRBJ2-5	CASSIGGGGQQETQYF	TGTGCCAGTAGTATAGGCGGAGGGGGACAGCAAGAGACCCAGTACTTC
NA	TRBV19	TRBD1	TRBJ2-4	CASSIFPETGVNIQYF	TGTGCCAGTAGTATATTTCCCGAAACAGGGGTGAACATTCAGTACTTC
many	TRBV6-1	TRBD2	TRBJ2-1	CASSEALAGGPGSYNEQFF	TGTGCCAGCAGTGAAGCCCTAGCGGGAGGGCCGGGCTCCTACAATGAGCAGTTCTTC
few	TRBV10-3	TRBD1	TRBJ2-2	CAISAKGAVTGELFF	TGTGCCATCAGTGCAAAGGGGGCCGTAACCGGGGAGCTGTTTTTT
NA	TRBV12-3/TRBV12-4	TRBD1	TRBJ2-3	CASSLNPGQGADTQYF	TGTGCCAGCAGCTTAAATCCGGGACAGGGTGCAGATACGCAGTATTTT
NA	TRBV9	TRBD2	TRBJ2-1	CASSVRLAEYNEQFF	TGTGCCAGCAGCGTAAGACTAGCGGAGTACAATGAGCAGTTCTTC
many	TRBV5-1	NA	TRBJ2-1	CASMQDGISSEFF	TGCGCCAGCATGCAGGACGGGATTTCTTCGGAGTTCTTC
NA	TRBV7-9	NA	TRBJ2-7	CASSPARENYEQYF	TGTGCCAGCAGCCCAGCGAGGGAAAACTACGAGCAGTACTTC
many	TRBV10-3	TRBD2	TRBJ2-7	CAISTSGTLREQYF	TGTGCCATCAGTACTAGCGGGACCCTCCGCGAGCAGTACTTC
NA	TRBV27	NA	TRBJ2-3	CASNAGRLTDTQYF	TGTGCCAGCAATGCCGGGAGACTCACAGATACGCAGTATTTT
few	TRBV6-2/TRBV6-3	TRBD2	TRBJ2-3	CASSYPTSGRASSTDTQYF	TGTGCCAGCAGTTACCCGACTAGCGGGAGGGCTTCTAGCACAGATACGCAGTATTTT
many	TRBV12-3/TRBV12-4	TRBD2	TRBJ2-3	CASSFTSGGADTQYF	TGTGCCAGCAGTTTCACTAGCGGGGGGGCAGATACGCAGTATTTT
NA	TRBV5-5	TRBD1	TRBJ2-2	CASSYLDRSNTGELFF	TGTGCCAGCAGTTACTTGGACAGGTCGAACACCGGGGAGCTGTTTTTT
many	TRBV20-1	NA	TRBJ2-7	CSATDPAYEQYF	TGCAGTGCTACTGACCCAGCCTACGAGCAGTACTTC
many	TRBV7-9	NA	TRBJ2-7	CASSYAPTYEQYF	TGTGCCAGCAGCTACGCACCCACCTACGAGCAGTACTTC
few	TRBV5-6	TRBD2	TRBJ2-1	CASSPRLAGVKNEQFF	TGTGCCAGCAGCCCCAGACTAGCGGGAGTTAAGAATGAGCAGTTCTTC
few	TRBV29-1	NA	TRBJ2-7	CSVATRGEGYEQYF	TGCAGCGTGGCGACAAGGGGGGAAGGGTACGAGCAGTACTTC
few	TRBV7-2	NA	TRBJ2-7	CASSFTSSAAYEQYF	TGTGCCAGCAGCTTCACCTCCAGCGCCGCCTACGAGCAGTACTTC
few	TRBV28	NA	TRBJ1-5	CASSSRPEPQHF	TGTGCCAGCAGTTCACGACCGGAGCCCCAGCATTTT
few	TRBV28	TRBD1	TRBJ2-5	CASRKQGLAPETQYF	TGTGCCAGCAGAAAACAGGGGTTAGCCCCGGAGACCCAGTACTTC
NA	TRBV19	NA	TRBJ2-3	CASPFDRPSTDTQYF	TGTGCCAGTCCGTTCGACAGGCCTAGCACAGATACGCAGTATTTT
NA	TRBV2	TRBD2	TRBJ2-5	CASSGTSGTYQETQYF	TGTGCCAGCAGCGGGACTAGCGGGACGTACCAAGAGACCCAGTACTTC
many	TRBV7-2	NA	TRBJ1-5	CASSWTTNQPQHF	TGTGCCAGCAGCTGGACGACGAATCAGCCCCAGCATTTT
many	TRBV5-1	NA	TRBJ2-1	CASSRAPGGAAYNEQFF	TGCGCCAGCAGCCGGGCTCCAGGGGGGGCGGCCTACAATGAGCAGTTCTTC
few	TRBV20-1	TRBD2	TRBJ2-1	CNPTTSGTYNEQFF	TGCAATCCGACGACTAGCGGGACGTACAATGAGCAGTTCTTC
few	TRBV28	NA	TRBJ1-4	CASSTQRGGTLGKLFF	TGTGCCAGCAGTACCCAACGAGGGGGTACCTTGGGAAAACTGTTTTTT
NA	TRBV12-3/TRBV12-4	TRBD2	TRBJ2-1	CASSLSSGSLDEQFF	TGTGCCAGCAGTTTATCTAGCGGGAGTTTGGATGAGCAGTTCTTC
NA	TRBV20-1	TRBD1	TRBJ1-1	CSAPGQLDTEAFF	TGCAGTGCTCCGGGACAGCTGGACACTGAAGCTTTCTTT
few	TRBV24-1	TRBD1	TRBJ1-5	CATSKSYRGQPQPQHF	TGTGCCACCAGTAAATCCTACAGGGGGCAGCCTCAGCCCCAGCATTTT
few	TRBV5-5	NA	TRBJ1-1	CASSLGRGRTEAFF	TGTGCCAGCAGCTTGGGCAGGGGACGGACTGAAGCTTTCTTT
NA	TRBV3-1	NA	TRBJ1-2	CASSLRAQGYTF	TGTGCCAGCAGCCTCCGGGCTCAAGGCTACACCTTC
many	TRBV28	NA	TRBJ1-1	CASSLWANTEAFF	TGTGCCAGCAGTTTATGGGCGAACACTGAAGCTTTCTTT
few	TRBV18	TRBD1	TRBJ1-1	CASSPRDRVSEAFF	TGTGCCAGCTCACCACGAGACAGGGTCTCTGAAGCTTTCTTT
NA	TRBV6-5	NA	TRBJ2-7	CATRTATYEQYF	TGTGCCACTAGGACGGCTACCTACGAGCAGTACTTC
many	TRBV20-1	NA	TRBJ1-1	CSANSGTLSSNTEAFF	TGCAGTGCAAACTCCGGGACCCTTTCGTCGAACACTGAAGCTTTCTTT